The source of this TCR beta chain is a study of shared clonotypes between healthy human individuals. Study information: The study enrolled a couple of women and three men aged 18 to 49.

Findings of the study overall: It was observed that 5% to 6.5% of naive CD4 clonotypes were shared across several donors.

Division of CD4+ cells produced a CD45RA+ naive subset and a CD45RA-negative memory subset. Of note for this clone: Its cognate antigen is unknown.

The assay used deep level. Only in-frame clones appear in the TCRdb table, and some are missing; sequencing was by immunoSEQ multiplex PCR. Of more than 2,000,000 clones listed, 90% to 95% are singletons. The CDR3 spans 14 residues. Trimming removed 2 bases from V and 6 bases from J, with 14 bases in between. Germline V CDR1 and CDR2: SGDLS, YYNGEE. What was sequenced was naive CD4+ T cells from PBMCs. The subset here: CD45RA+ positively selected. The V call is TRBV9, the J call TRBJ1-1; TRBD1 is a possible D gene (6 bases). The TCR originated in a man aged 18 to 30 in good health. Some clones in this sample may be carry-over from other donors' samples. Here the CDR3 DNA reads TGTGCCAGCAGCGTCCACGGGGGGCAGGCTGAAGCTTTCTTT. Translating it yields CASSVHGGQAEAFF.